This T cell receptor beta chain originates from a study of graft-versus-host responses after intestinal transplantation. Turning to the study itself: Tacrolimus plus steroids were given to all recipients for 3 to 4 years, preceded by anti-thymocyte globulin induction.

Of note for this clone: Its antigen is unidentified.

General observations from the study: In recipient marrow, GvH clones were found, and some appeared first in ileum or blood.

TCRdb's copy holds only in-frame clones and misses some; the assay was immunoSEQ multiplex PCR. The table has about 130,000 clones, around 90% seen once. V shed 3 bases, J shed 7 bases, and the junction held 9 bases outside the gene matches. Germline V gives CDR1 SEHNR, CDR2 FQNEAQ (reference sequence). This CDR3 comprises 15 residues. The material sequenced was unstimulated CD4+ T cells sorted from spleen or lymph node cells, taken before intestinal transplant. V usage is TRBV7-9 and J usage is TRBJ2-5; 9 nucleotides align to TRBD2. The TCR comes from a human donor who received an intestinal transplant. The CDR3 protein is CASSLGLAGMSTQYF. In DNA form, the CDR3 reads TGTGCCAGCAGCTTGGGACTAGCCGGGATGTCGACCCAGTACTTC.